This TCR beta chain was recorded in a study of regulatory T cells in long-lasting Graves disease. Building of the TCR beta libraries involved iRepertoire HTBI primers and Arm-PCR of CDR3 regions. TCRdb processed the multiplex PCR reads anew with MiXCR; each CDR3 protein has one entry. This table has 650,000 to 700,000 distinct CDR3 sequences, 30% appearing once. After removal of 1 base from V and 5 bases from J, the junction contained 5 bases not matched to a gene. Germline V lookup: CDR1 KGHSH, CDR2 LQKENI. The CDR3 covers 15 residues. Time point described: persistent/refractory GD, antithyroid drugs over 5 years with positive TRAb. Extracted PBMC RNA gave rise to the TCR library.

This TCR was sampled from a female donor with Graves disease. The sample was peripheral blood mononuclear cells (PBMCs), taken when the disease was refractory, from a patient treated with antithyroid drugs. This rearrangement joins TRBV18 to TRBJ1-5; 7 positions agree with TRBD1. The CDR3 sequence: CASSPRPGTDQPQHF. CDR3 nucleotide sequence: TGTGCCAGCTCACCACGGCCAGGGACAGATCAGCCCCAGCATTTT.